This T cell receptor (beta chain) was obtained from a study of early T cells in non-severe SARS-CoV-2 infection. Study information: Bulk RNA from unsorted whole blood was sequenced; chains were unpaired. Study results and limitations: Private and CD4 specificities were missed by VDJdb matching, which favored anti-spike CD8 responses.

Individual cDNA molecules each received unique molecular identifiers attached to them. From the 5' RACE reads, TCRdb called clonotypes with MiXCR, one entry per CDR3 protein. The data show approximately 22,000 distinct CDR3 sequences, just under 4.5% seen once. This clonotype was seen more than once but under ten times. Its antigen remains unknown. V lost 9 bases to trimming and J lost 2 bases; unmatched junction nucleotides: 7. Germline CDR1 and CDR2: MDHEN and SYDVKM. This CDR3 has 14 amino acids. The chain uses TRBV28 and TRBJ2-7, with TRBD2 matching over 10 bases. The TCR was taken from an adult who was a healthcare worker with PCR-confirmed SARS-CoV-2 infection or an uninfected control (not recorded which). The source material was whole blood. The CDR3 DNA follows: TGTGCCAGTACCAGACTAGCGGGCACCTACGAGCAGTACTTC. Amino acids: CASTRLAGTYEQYF.